The next 30 T cell receptor beta chains were all read from a single sample in a study of blood T cells in healthy people across ages. A second about 7 to 12 cycle PCR used barcoded and J-beta primers. TCRdb re-called the 5' RACE reads with MiXCR, one entry per CDR3 protein. Of some 760,000 distinct CDR3 sequences in the sample, just under 25% were seen once. The same sample was also studied in work on T cells of mothers and their children.

The specimen was blood. These receptor sequences come from a boy between 10 and 17 years old in good health.

The table lists this clonotype with many counts. The CDR3 sequence: CASSRGLAGSYNEQFF. Here the CDR3 DNA reads TGTGCCAGCAGCCGCGGACTAGCGGGGAGCTACAATGAGCAGTTCTTC. The chain links TRBV3-1 to TRBJ2-1; 12 bases align to TRBD2. The CDR3 has 16 amino acids. Losses at the gene ends were 4 bases for V and 3 bases for J; bases not matched to a gene: 4. Looked up from germline, CDR1 is LGHDT and CDR2 is YNNKEL (reference sequence).

This clonotype has only a few counts. The chain carries TRBV2 and TRBJ1-5; D is uncertain. CDR1 SNHLY and CDR2 FYNNEI come from the germline V gene. V lost 2 bases and J 3 bases, leaving 8 bases between the germline ends. The CDR3 contains 14 residues. CDR3 loop: CASSELGNNQPQHF. The CDR3 DNA is TGTGCCAGCAGTGAACTAGGCAACAATCAGCCCCAGCATTTT.

The rearrangement links TRBV10-3 to TRBJ2-7, with D uncertain. V lost 5 bases and J 2 bases, leaving 22 bases between the germline ends. Germline V gene sequence: CDR1 ENHRY, CDR2 SYGVKD. The CDR3 sequence is 17 residues long. The CDR3 loop reads CAISYGVTVGGAYEQYF. CDR3 bases: TGTGCCATCAGTTATGGGGTTACAGTTGGTGGGGCCTACGAGCAGTACTTC.

V usage is TRBV20-1 and J usage is TRBJ2-7; no firm D call. The CDR3 sequence is 14 residues long. V was trimmed by 1 base and J by 2 bases, leaving 12 bases between them. Germline assignment: CDR1 DFQATT and CDR2 SNEGSKA (reference sequence). The CDR3 DNA follows: TGCAGTGCTAGAGGTGTTCGCGACCCCTACGAGCAGTACTTC. It is translated as CSARGVRDPYEQYF.

This clonotype was counted only a few times. The gene calls are TRBV23-1 and TRBJ2-2; TRBD1 agrees at 7 bases. TRBV23-1 is identified as an open reading frame with a role that is uncertain. After removal of 2 bases from V and 3 bases from J, the junction contained 9 bases not matched to a gene. The CDR3 totals 17 residues. The DNA for the CDR3 is TGCGCCAGCAGTCAAAACCCTCGACAGGGATACACCGGGGAGCTGTTTTTT. Protein product: CASSQNPRQGYTGELFF.

In this sample, this clonotype turned up a few times. V usage is TRBV5-6 and J usage is TRBJ2-2; TRBD2 matches 10 bases. The CDR3 contains 17 residues. CDR1 SGHDT and CDR2 YYEEEE come from the germline V gene. V shed 4 bases, J shed 2 bases, and the junction held 8 bases outside the gene matches. The CDR3 reads CASSLVSGGYNTGELFF. CDR3 nucleotides: TGTGCCAGCAGCCTCGTTAGCGGGGGGTACAACACCGGGGAGCTGTTTTTT.

The rearrangement joins TRBV19 to TRBJ2-1; D might be TRBD2 (5 bases). Per the germline V gene, CDR1 is LNHDA and CDR2 is SQIVND (reference sequence). V was trimmed by 4 bases and J by 6 bases, leaving 19 bases between them. This CDR3 region has 16 residues. The CDR3 DNA follows: TGTGCCAGTAGTACCCGAATAGCGAGGAGAATCAATGAGCAGTTCTTC. This encodes CASSTRIARRINEQFF.

A remark on this clonotype: Mismatch with germline at one junction end may stem from a read error. The chain combines TRBV7-2 with TRBJ2-5, with 10 bases fitting TRBD1. This CDR3 region has 17 residues. Germline CDR1 and CDR2: SGHTA and FQGNSA. Here the CDR3 reads CASSIARQGAGQETQYF. CDR3 in DNA: TGTGCCAGCAGCATAGCAAGACAGGGGGCTGGCCAAGAGACCCAGTACTTC.

The V and J genes are TRBV28 and TRBJ2-7; 9 bases fit TRBD1. Germline V CDR1 and CDR2: MDHEN, SYDVKM. The junction had 8 bases not matched to a gene; V was cut back by 4 bases and J by 1 base. The CDR3 covers 16 residues. In nucleotides, the CDR3 is TGTGCCAGCAGTTCACCGGGACAGGGTCTTTCCTACGAGCAGTACTTC. Protein product: CASSSPGQGLSYEQYF.

The table lists this clonotype with a few counts. The chain recombines TRBV20-1 with TRBJ1-4; 8 nucleotides align to TRBD1. This CDR3 has 15 residues. The germline CDR1 and CDR2 sequences are DFQATT and SNEGSKA (reference sequence). J gave up 3 bases and V 3 bases, and 6 bases lay outside the gene matches. The CDR3 DNA follows: TGCAGTGCTAGCCCCACGGACAGGGCTAATGAAAAACTGTTTTTT. Protein product: CSASPTDRANEKLFF.

This chain uses TRBV2 with TRBJ2-3, with a possible D match to TRBD2 (6 bases). CDR1 is SNHLY and CDR2 is FYNNEI in the germline V gene. V was shortened by 11 bases and J by 2 bases, with 14 bases between the two germline ends. The CDR3 is 13 residues long. CDR3 in DNA: TGTGCCGGGGCGGGATTTTCCACAGATACGCAGTATTTT. This translates into CAGAGFSTDTQYF.

The V call is TRBV20-1, the J call TRBJ2-7, with TRBD1 matching 7 bases. Germline CDR1 DFQATT, CDR2 SNEGSKA (reference sequence). The trim removed 3 bases at V and 1 base at J, leaving 9 bases unmatched. The CDR3 is 15 amino acids. CDR3 loop: CSASLAGTASYEQYF. The CDR3 nucleotides are TGCAGTGCTAGCCTAGCCGGGACAGCATCCTACGAGCAGTACTTC.

This clonotype was counted a few times. This chain links TRBV7-9 with TRBJ2-3; perhaps TRBD2 as D (6 bases). CDR1 SEHNR and CDR2 FQNEAQ come from the germline V gene (reference sequence). This CDR3 contains 17 residues. V was shortened by 4 bases and J by 1 base, with 18 bases between the two germline ends. In DNA form, the CDR3 reads TGTGCCAGCAGCTCGAGAGTAGCGGACAAAGGCACAGATACGCAGTATTTT. As protein: CASSSRVADKGTDTQYF.

Only a few counts were recorded for this clonotype. The gene calls are TRBV18 and TRBJ2-1; TRBD2 agrees at 10 bases. Germline loops: CDR1 KGHSH, CDR2 LQKENI. This CDR3 has 16 residues. V gave up 0 bases and J gave up 9 bases; unmatched junction bases: 8. The CDR3 DNA is TGTGCCAGCTCACCACCTACGCTAGCGGGAGAGGTTGAGCAGTTCTTC. This codes for CASSPPTLAGEVEQFF.

This clonotype showed up many times. The chain employs TRBV6-2 or TRBV6-3 and TRBJ2-7, with 9 positions matching TRBD1. The V segment lost 2 bases and the J segment 6 bases; nucleotides outside the gene matches: 8. Germline CDR1 and CDR2: MNHEY and SVGEGT. The CDR3 consists of 15 residues. The CDR3 nucleotides are TGTGCCAGCAGTTACGTATCTTGGACAGGGGTCGAGCAGTACTTC. This sequence encodes CASSYVSWTGVEQYF.

Only a few counts were recorded for this clonotype. The genes are TRBV9 and TRBJ2-1; D might be TRBD1 (5 bases). Germline CDR1 is SGDLS and CDR2 is YYNGEE. This CDR3 contains 15 residues. Between the trimmed V and J ends, which lost 0 bases and 8 bases, there was a span of 15 bases. As DNA, the CDR3 is TGTGCCAGCAGCGTAGAAGGGGCCAGGTACGATGAGCAGTTCTTC. Translated: CASSVEGARYDEQFF.

This clonotype turned up a few times. CDR3 nucleotides: TGTGCCAGCAGTCGGACCCCTCCCCCTGGGGCCAACGTCCTGACTTTC. Protein product: CASSRTPPPGANVLTF. This chain uses TRBV7-2 with TRBJ2-6; D uncertain. Germline lookup yields CDR1 SGHTA and CDR2 FQGNSA. Trimming removed 6 bases at V and 2 bases at J, with 14 bases between. This CDR3 has 16 amino acids.

This clonotype was observed a few times. V usage is TRBV20-1 and J usage is TRBJ2-7, with 12 bases matching TRBD2. Trimming cost V 4 bases and J 4 bases; bases outside gene matches: 5. From germline, CDR1 is DFQATT and CDR2 SNEGSKA (reference sequence). This CDR3 contains 14 residues. In DNA, the CDR3 is TGCAGTGCTATCGCTAGCGGGAGGGTATACGAGCAGTACTTC. Translated, it gives CSAIASGRVYEQYF.

Only a few counts were recorded for this clonotype. This rearrangement joins TRBV11-2 to TRBJ2-1; TRBD2 is a possible D gene (6 bases). V was trimmed by 1 base and J by 9 bases, leaving 13 bases between them. CDR3 length: 14 residues. CDR1 and CDR2 (germline): SGHAT, FQNNGV. The CDR3 here is CASSLAGVRSEQFF. The CDR3 DNA sequence: TGTGCCAGCAGCTTAGCGGGAGTACGCAGTGAGCAGTTCTTC.

The chain is built from TRBV2 and TRBJ2-5; either TRBD1 or TRBD2 may supply D (5 bases each). Deletions cut 5 bases from V and 6 bases from J, with 16 bases between. CDR1 and CDR2 (germline): SNHLY, FYNNEI. The CDR3 totals 14 residues. CDR3 sequence reads: CASSPSGGEKTQYF. The CDR3 DNA sequence: TGTGCCAGCAGTCCCAGTGGGGGAGAGAAGACCCAGTACTTC. The variable domain in full, completed from reference TRBV2 and TRBJ2-5, reads EPEVTQTPSHQVTQMGQEVILRCVPISNHLYFYWYRQILGQKVEFLVSFYNNEISEKSEIFDDQFSVERPDGSNFTLKIRSTKLEDSAMYFCASSPSGGEKTQYFGPGTRLLVL.

The V and J genes are TRBV12-3 or TRBV12-4 and TRBJ1-6; D remains ambiguous. The CDR3 contains 15 residues. V dropped 7 bases and J dropped 7 bases, with 17 bases sitting between them. The CDR3 bases are TGTGCCAGCACCGACGCAGGATTCGGAAATTCACCCCTCCACTTT. It yields the protein CASTDAGFGNSPLHF.

This rearrangement joins TRBV20-1 to TRBJ2-4; 7 bases align to TRBD2. The junction had 17 bases not matched to a gene; V was cut back by 3 bases and J by 3 bases. Germline values: CDR1 DFQATT, CDR2 SNEGSKA (reference sequence). The CDR3 spans 18 residues. CDR3 sequence reads: CSASRWAGTIGYKNIQYF. The CDR3 coding sequence is TGCAGTGCTAGTAGGTGGGCCGGGACTATCGGATACAAAAACATTCAGTACTTC.

This clonotype showed up many times. The genes are TRBV4-3 and TRBJ2-5; D is perhaps TRBD2 (5 bases). The CDR3 contains 13 residues. Germline CDR1 and CDR2: LGHNA and YSLEER. V was trimmed by 3 bases and J by 0 bases, leaving 5 bases between them. DNA of the CDR3: TGCGCCAGCAGCCAGGAGGACCAAGAGACCCAGTACTTC. Its translation is CASSQEDQETQYF.

The chain uses TRBV7-3 and TRBJ1-1; no clear D. CDR1 is SGHTA and CDR2 is FQGTGA in the germline V gene. The CDR3 sequence is 14 residues long. V was trimmed by 5 bases and J by 6 bases, leaving 16 bases between them. CDR3 sequence (DNA): TGTGCCAGCAGCACCATGCGGGAATACCCTGAAGCTTTCTTT. This codes for CASSTMREYPEAFF.

V is TRBV12-3 or TRBV12-4 and J is TRBJ1-2, with D hard to call. This CDR3 has 15 amino acids. The germline V and J ends were trimmed by 4 bases and 0 bases, with 12 bases remaining between them. CDR3: CASSSSPEANYGYTF. CDR3 sequence (DNA): TGTGCCAGCAGTTCCTCCCCGGAGGCTAACTATGGCTACACCTTC.

The rearrangement uses TRBV19 and TRBJ2-5; 8 nucleotides align to TRBD1. The CDR3 extends over 15 amino acids. V shed 3 bases and J 5 bases; nucleotides not matched to a gene: 8. In germline, CDR1 is LNHDA, CDR2 SQIVND (reference sequence). CDR3 region: CASSIGQGLGETQYF. As DNA, the CDR3 is TGTGCCAGTAGTATTGGACAGGGCCTAGGGGAGACCCAGTACTTC.

This clonotype was picked up a small number of times. The gene calls are TRBV12-3 or TRBV12-4 and TRBJ2-1, with TRBD2 as a possible D gene (5 bases). TRBJ2-5 matches the DNA end more closely, so the J call is doubtful. The CDR3 length is 13 residues. The DNA of the CDR3 is TGTGCCAGCACCGAACCTCCGGGGGAGACCCAGTACTTC. Its protein is CASTEPPGETQYF.

Only a few counts were recorded for this clonotype. The rearrangement uses TRBV7-9 and TRBJ1-2; 7 bases are shared with TRBD1. V trimming: 7 bases; J trimming: 8 bases; junction bases outside the gene matches: 7. The length of the CDR3 is 12 residues. The germline V gene has CDR1 SEHNR and CDR2 FQNEAQ (reference sequence). The CDR3 DNA reads as TGTGCCAGCACCCTCCTGACAGGGGGCTACACCTTC. Amino acids: CASTLLTGGYTF. The full variable domain, in which reference TRBV7-9 and TRBJ1-2 provide the parts outside the CDR3, is DTGVSQNPRHKITKRGQNVTFRCDPISEHNRLYWYRQTLGQGPEFLTYFQNEAQLEKSRLLSDRFSAERPKGSFSTLEIQRTEQGDSAMYLCASTLLTGGYTFGSGTRLTVV.

In this sample, this clonotype turned up a few times. A much larger clone lies a single base off, so this may be a read error. The V and J genes are TRBV7-9 and TRBJ1-5; 7 bases are shared with TRBD1. The J segment lost 1 base and the V segment lost 5 bases, leaving 2 bases of the junction unmatched. The CDR3 has 14 residues. From germline, CDR1 is SEHNR and CDR2 FQNEAQ (reference sequence). The CDR3 sequence: CASSQTGSNQPQHF. CDR3 DNA sequence: TGTGCCAGCAGCCAGACAGGGAGCAATCAGCCCCAGCATTTT.

This chain links TRBV7-2 with TRBJ2-1, with 8 bases identical to TRBD1. The CDR3 is made up of 16 amino acids. V lost 3 bases, J lost 0 bases, and 4 bases stayed unmatched. CDR1 is SGHTA and CDR2 is FQGNSA in the germline V gene. The CDR3 DNA sequence: TGTGCCAGCAGCTTCTCAGGGGGCGCCTCCTACAATGAGCAGTTCTTC. Protein sequence: CASSFSGGASYNEQFF.